The entry below gives a single T cell receptor (beta chain) sequence along with its context. Its specificity is unknown. The record originates from a study of regulatory and conventional T cells in RAG deficiency. Study observations and caveats: Shannon entropy was markedly lower and Simpson indices higher in RAG-deficient patients than control T-cell subsets. In Omenn syndrome, sorted "Tregs" may be peripherally activated cells. Patient subsets had shorter CDR3s; Omenn Treg-Tconv overlap exceeded 80%. Omenn syndrome and CID/AS patients had around 100-fold fewer unique Treg TCR beta sequences, versus approximately 10-fold elsewhere.

Regulatory T cells were sorted from blood as CD4+ CD25-high CD127-low cells. TCRdb's copy holds only in-frame clones and misses some; the assay was immunoSEQ multiplex PCR. The sample records 10,000 to 15,000 clones, approximately 95% being singletons. These data were also filed under a second study, of regulatory T cells. That report notes: Amplification used 52 TRBV primers and 13 TRBJ primers.

The source of this sequence is a human donor in good health. Sequencing was carried out using CD127- CD25+ CD4+ Tregs sorted from blood.

CDR3 loop: CASSPGRVWKDYGYTF. Written as DNA, the CDR3 is TGCGCCAGCAGCCCTGGCAGGGTGTGGAAGGACTATGGCTACACCTTC. This chain links TRBV5-1 with TRBJ1-2, with a possible D match to TRBD1 (5 bases). Trimming removed 4 bases at V and 3 bases at J, with 19 bases between. CDR3 size: 16 residues. The germline V gene encodes CDR1 SGHRS and CDR2 YFSETQ.